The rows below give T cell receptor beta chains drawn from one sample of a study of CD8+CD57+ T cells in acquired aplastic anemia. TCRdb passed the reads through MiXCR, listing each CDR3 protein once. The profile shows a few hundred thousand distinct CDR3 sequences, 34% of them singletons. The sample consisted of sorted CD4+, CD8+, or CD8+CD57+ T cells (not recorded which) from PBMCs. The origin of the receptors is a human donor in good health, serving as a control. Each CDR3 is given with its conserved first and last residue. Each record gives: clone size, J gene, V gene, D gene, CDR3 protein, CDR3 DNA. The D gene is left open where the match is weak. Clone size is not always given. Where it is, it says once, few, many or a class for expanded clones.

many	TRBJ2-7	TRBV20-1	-	CSATRTMYEEQYF	TGCAGTGCCACACGGACAATGTATGAGGAGCAGTACTTC
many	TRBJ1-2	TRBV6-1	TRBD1	CASRTGTNYGYTF	TGTGCCTCACGGACAGGAACTAACTATGGCTACACCTTC
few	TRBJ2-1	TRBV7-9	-	CASSLWGNEQFF	TGTGCCAGCAGTTTATGGGGCAATGAGCAGTTCTTC
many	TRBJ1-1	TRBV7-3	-	CASSGTGFGTEAFF	TGTGCCAGCAGCGGTACAGGGTTCGGAACTGAAGCTTTCTTT
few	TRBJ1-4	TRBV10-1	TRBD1	CASSPGTGATNEKLFF	TGCGCCAGCAGCCCCGGGACAGGTGCAACTAATGAAAAACTGTTTTTT
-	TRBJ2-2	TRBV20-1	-	CSARHSGGNGELFF	TGCAGTGCTAGACACTCAGGGGGGAACGGGGAGCTGTTTTTT
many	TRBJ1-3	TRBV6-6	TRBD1	CASSWRDRDTGNTIYF	TGTGCCAGCAGTTGGCGCGACAGGGACACTGGAAACACCATATATTTT
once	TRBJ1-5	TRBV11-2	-	CASSLGMWDRDQPQHF	TGTGCCAGCAGCTTAGGCATGTGGGACCGAGATCAGCCCCAGCATTTT
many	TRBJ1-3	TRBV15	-	CATSSVYGNTIYF	TGTGCCACCAGCAGTGTGTATGGAAACACCATATATTTT
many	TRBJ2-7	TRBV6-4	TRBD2	CASSDGRGRDF	TGTGCCAGCAGTGACGGGAGGGGAAGGGACTTC
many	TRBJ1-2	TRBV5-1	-	CASTRGTGHGYTF	TGCGCCAGCACCCGAGGGACGGGGCACGGCTACACCTTC
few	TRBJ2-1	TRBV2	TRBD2	CASIPGRAYEQFF	TGTGCCAGCATCCCAGGGAGGGCCTATGAGCAGTTCTTC
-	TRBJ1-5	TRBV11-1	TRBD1	CASSLSTGTGGNQPQHF	TGTGCCAGCAGCTTATCCACCGGGACAGGGGGAAATCAGCCCCAGCATTTT
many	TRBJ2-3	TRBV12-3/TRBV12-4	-	CASSPQKTRHRTDTQYF	TGTGCCAGCAGTCCACAGAAGACTAGGCACCGCACAGATACGCAGTATTTT
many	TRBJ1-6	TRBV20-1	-	CSATPAGVFYNSPLHF	TGCAGTGCTACCCCGGCAGGGGTCTTCTATAATTCACCCCTCCACTTT
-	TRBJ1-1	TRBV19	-	CASSMAWATEAFF	TGTGCCAGTAGTATGGCGTGGGCCACTGAAGCTTTCTTT
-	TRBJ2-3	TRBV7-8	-	CASGRLAGFSNTQYF	TGTGCCAGCGGCCGTCTGGCGGGGTTCTCTAATACGCAGTATTTT
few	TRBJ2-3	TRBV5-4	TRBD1	CASSSVTGVRADTQYF	TGTGCCAGCAGCTCAGTAACAGGGGTTAGGGCAGATACGCAGTATTTT
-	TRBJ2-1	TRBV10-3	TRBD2	CAISPRLAGHKHNEQFF	TGTGCCATCAGTCCCCGACTAGCGGGACATAAACACAATGAGCAGTTCTTC
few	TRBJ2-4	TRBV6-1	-	CASSPVGGQLKNIQYF	TGTGCCAGCAGTCCCGTGGGGGGACAACTCAAAAACATTCAGTACTTC
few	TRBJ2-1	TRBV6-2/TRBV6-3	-	CASSYSKLGGNEQFF	TGTGCCAGCAGTTACTCGAAACTAGGTGGGAATGAGCAGTTCTTC
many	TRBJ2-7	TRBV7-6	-	CASSLALGSSYEQYF	TGTGCCAGCAGCCTTGCGTTGGGGAGCTCCTACGAGCAGTACTTC
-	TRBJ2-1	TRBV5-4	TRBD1	CASSLDRGFAAEQFF	TGTGCCAGCAGCTTGGACAGGGGGTTTGCGGCTGAGCAGTTCTTC
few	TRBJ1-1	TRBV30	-	CAWSRAYPGNTEAFF	TGTGCCTGGAGTAGGGCGTACCCTGGGAACACTGAAGCTTTCTTT
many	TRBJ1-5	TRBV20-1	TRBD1	CSAREARGNNQPQHF	TGCAGTGCTAGAGAGGCCAGGGGGAACAATCAGCCCCAGCATTTT
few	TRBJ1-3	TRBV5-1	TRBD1	CASKLTGVGNTIYF	TGCGCCAGCAAATTAACAGGGGTTGGAAACACCATATATTTT
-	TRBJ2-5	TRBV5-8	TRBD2	CASSLVAGGNQETQYF	TGTGCCAGCAGCTTAGTGGCGGGAGGGAACCAAGAGACCCAGTACTTC
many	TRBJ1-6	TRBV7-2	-	CASSFSYNSPLHF	TGTGCCAGCAGCTTCTCCTATAATTCACCCCTCCACTTT
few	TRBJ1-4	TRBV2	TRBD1	CASSVGAGGKLFF	TGTGCCAGCAGTGTTGGGGCAGGGGGAAAACTGTTTTTT
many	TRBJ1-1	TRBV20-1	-	CSATVQGGPRGNTEAFF	TGCAGTGCTACTGTCCAAGGGGGGCCCAGGGGGAACACTGAAGCTTTCTTT
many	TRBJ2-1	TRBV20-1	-	CSASTGYNEQFF	TGCAGTGCTAGTACCGGGTACAATGAGCAGTTCTTC
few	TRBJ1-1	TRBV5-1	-	CASSLLLVWGTGSTEAFF	TGCGCCAGCAGCTTGTTGTTGGTCTGGGGAACAGGGAGCACTGAAGCTTTCTTT
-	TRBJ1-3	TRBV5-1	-	CASSLNLEGASGNTIYF	TGCGCCAGCAGCTTAAACCTCGAAGGGGCCTCTGGAAACACCATATATTTT
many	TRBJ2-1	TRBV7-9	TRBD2	CASSSGLAGIGEQFF	TGTGCCAGCAGCTCCGGACTAGCGGGAATCGGTGAGCAGTTCTTC
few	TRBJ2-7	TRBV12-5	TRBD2	CASGLRLAGVYEQYF	TGTGCTAGTGGTTTGAGACTAGCGGGAGTATACGAGCAGTACTTC
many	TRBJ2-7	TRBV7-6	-	CASSPLSTEQYF	TGTGCCAGCAGCCCATTATCAACTGAGCAGTACTTC
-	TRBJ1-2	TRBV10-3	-	CAIAGGNYGYTF	TGTGCCATCGCCGGAGGCAACTATGGCTACACCTTC
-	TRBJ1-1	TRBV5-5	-	CASMPGGKKIEAFF	TGTGCCAGCATGCCAGGCGGGAAGAAGATTGAAGCTTTCTTT
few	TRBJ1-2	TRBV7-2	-	CASSQLGTAGGGYTF	TGTGCCAGCAGCCAACTCGGGACCGCCGGGGGTGGCTACACCTTC
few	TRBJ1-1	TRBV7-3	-	CASSLRGSTEAFF	TGTGCCAGCAGCTTAAGGGGGAGCACTGAAGCTTTCTTT
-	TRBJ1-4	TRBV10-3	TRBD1	CAIRGGSGERLFF	TGTGCCATCAGAGGGGGCAGCGGAGAGAGACTGTTTTTT
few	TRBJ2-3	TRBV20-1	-	CSATRGTGIPDTQYF	TGCAGTGCCACCAGGGGAACGGGAATCCCAGATACGCAGTATTTT
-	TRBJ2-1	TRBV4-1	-	CASSQGGASEQFF	TGCGCCAGCAGCCAGGGGGGGGCGAGTGAGCAGTTCTTC
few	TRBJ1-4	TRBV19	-	CASSIAGKLFF	TGTGCCAGTAGTATAGCTGGAAAACTGTTTTTT
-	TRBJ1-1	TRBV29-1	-	CSSTVGDTEAFF	TGCAGCTCAACAGTAGGGGACACTGAAGCTTTCTTT
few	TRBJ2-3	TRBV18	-	CASSPPNADTQYF	TGTGCCAGCTCACCGCCAAATGCAGATACGCAGTATTTT
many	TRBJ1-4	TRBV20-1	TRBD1	CSAREQPWDSSGEKLFF	TGCAGTGCTAGAGAGCAGCCTTGGGACAGTTCTGGTGAAAAACTGTTTTTT
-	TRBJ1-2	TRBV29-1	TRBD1	CSVDDRVYGYTF	TGCAGCGTAGACGACAGGGTCTATGGCTACACCTTC
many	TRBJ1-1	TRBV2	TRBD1	CASSGDREDTEAFF	TGTGCCAGCAGTGGGGACAGGGAGGACACTGAAGCTTTCTTT
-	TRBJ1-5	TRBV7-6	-	CASSLQGVEQPQHF	TGTGCCAGCTCACTTCAGGGTGTTGAGCAGCCCCAGCATTTT
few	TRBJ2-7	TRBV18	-	CASSDLGVGYEQYF	TGTGCCAGCTCGGACTTAGGGGTTGGCTACGAGCAGTACTTC
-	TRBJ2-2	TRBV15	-	CATTGVMDTGELFF	TGTGCCACCACTGGGGTAATGGACACCGGGGAGCTGTTTTTT
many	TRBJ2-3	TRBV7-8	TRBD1	CASNLQDRDVTDTQYF	TGTGCCAGCAACCTACAAGACAGGGACGTAACAGATACGCAGTATTTT
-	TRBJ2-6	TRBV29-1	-	CSVEVRDLRSGANVLTF	TGCAGCGTTGAAGTTCGGGACCTTCGCTCTGGGGCCAACGTCCTGACTTTC
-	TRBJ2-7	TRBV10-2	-	CASSESNAEQYF	TGCGCCAGCAGTGAGTCGAATGCCGAGCAGTACTTC
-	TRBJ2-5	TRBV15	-	CATRLRRGGETQYF	TGTGCCACTAGACTAAGGAGGGGAGGAGAGACCCAGTACTTC
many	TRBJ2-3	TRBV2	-	CASSRADTQYF	TGTGCCAGCAGTAGGGCAGATACGCAGTATTTT
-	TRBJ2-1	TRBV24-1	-	CATTDGGGTYNEQFF	TGTGCCACCACTGACGGGGGAGGCACCTACAATGAGCAGTTCTTC